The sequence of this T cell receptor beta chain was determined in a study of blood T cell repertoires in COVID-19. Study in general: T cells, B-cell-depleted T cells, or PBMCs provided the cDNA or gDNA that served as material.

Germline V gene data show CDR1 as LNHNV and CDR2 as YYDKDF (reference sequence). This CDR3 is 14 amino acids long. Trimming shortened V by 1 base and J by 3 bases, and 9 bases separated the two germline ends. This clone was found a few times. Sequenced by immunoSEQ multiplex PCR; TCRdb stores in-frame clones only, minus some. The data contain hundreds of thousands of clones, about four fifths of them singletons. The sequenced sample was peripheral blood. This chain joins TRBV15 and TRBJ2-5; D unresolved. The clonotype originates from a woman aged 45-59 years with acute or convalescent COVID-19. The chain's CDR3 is CATSRVATKETQYF. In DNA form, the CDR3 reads TGTGCCACCAGCAGAGTCGCGACAAAAGAGACCCAGTACTTC.